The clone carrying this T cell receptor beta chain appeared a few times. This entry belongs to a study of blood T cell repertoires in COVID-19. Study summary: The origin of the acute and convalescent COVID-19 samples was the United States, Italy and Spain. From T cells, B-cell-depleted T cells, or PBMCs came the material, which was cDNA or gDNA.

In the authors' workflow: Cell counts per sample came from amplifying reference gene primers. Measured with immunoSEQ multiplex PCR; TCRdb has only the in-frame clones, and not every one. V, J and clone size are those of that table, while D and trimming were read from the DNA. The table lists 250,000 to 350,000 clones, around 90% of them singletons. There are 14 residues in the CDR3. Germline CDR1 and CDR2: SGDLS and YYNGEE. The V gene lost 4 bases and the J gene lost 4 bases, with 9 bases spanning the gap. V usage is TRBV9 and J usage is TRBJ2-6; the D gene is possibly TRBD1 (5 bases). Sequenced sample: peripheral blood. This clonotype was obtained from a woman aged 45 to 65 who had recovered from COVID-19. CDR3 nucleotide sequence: TGTGCCAGCAGCCCGACAGCCGGGGCCAACGTCCTGACTTTC. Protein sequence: CASSPTAGANVLTF.